This TCR beta chain was sequenced in a study of response to subunit inactivated influenza vaccine. This clonotype was seen a handful of times. The target antigen is unknown. The CDR3 has 13 residues. Germline loops: CDR1 DFQATT, CDR2 SNEGSKA (reference sequence). J gave up 1 base and V 6 bases, and 5 bases lay outside the gene matches. TCRdb recomputed calls from the RT-PCR reads with MiXCR, one row per CDR3 protein. In the table there are a few hundred thousand distinct CDR3 sequences, less than 7.5% of which are singletons. General study points: It was suggested by the authors that few new T cells are recruited by each seasonal influenza vaccination.

Sequencing was performed on PBMCs from blood, taken around 2 years after vaccination. This sequence originates from a man aged 50 to 69 who received an inactivated influenza vaccine. The gene calls are TRBV20-1 and TRBJ2-7; 8 bases agree with TRBD1. CDR3 nucleotides: TGCAGTGCCCCGGGACAGGAGTCCTACGAGCAGTACTTC. Its translation: CSAPGQESYEQYF.